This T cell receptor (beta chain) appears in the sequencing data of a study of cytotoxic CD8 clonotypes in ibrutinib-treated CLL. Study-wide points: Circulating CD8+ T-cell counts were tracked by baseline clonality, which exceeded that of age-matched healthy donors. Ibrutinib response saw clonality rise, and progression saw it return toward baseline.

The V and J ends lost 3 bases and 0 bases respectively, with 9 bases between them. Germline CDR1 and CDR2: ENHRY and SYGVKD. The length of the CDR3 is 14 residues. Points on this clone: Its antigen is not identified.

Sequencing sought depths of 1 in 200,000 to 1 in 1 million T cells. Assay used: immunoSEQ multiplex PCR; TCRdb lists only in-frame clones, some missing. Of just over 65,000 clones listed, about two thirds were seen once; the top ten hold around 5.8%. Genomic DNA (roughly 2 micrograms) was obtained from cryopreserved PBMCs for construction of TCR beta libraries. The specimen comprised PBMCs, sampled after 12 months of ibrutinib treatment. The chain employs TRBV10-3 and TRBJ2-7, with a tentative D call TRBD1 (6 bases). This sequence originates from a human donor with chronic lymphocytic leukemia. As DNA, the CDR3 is TGTGCCATCAGTGATGGGACAACCTCCTACGAGCAGTACTTC. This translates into CAISDGTTSYEQYF.